The 19 T cell receptor beta chains listed next were all sequenced from one sample in a study of human T cells and chemical hapten exposure. Time point defined: patch test 2, 6 weeks after DPC sensitization. The treatment is: therapeutic diphenylcyclopropenone sensitization with weekly scalp DPC. TCRdb re-called the RACE reads through MiXCR, storing one row per CDR3 protein. Of roughly 380,000 distinct CDR3 sequences in the sample, about 6% were seen once. The sequenced sample was whole blood, obtained in connection with sensitization to the hapten diphenylcyclopropenone (DPC). The receptors come from a young woman with alopecia areata. Some clones in this sample may be carry-over from other donors' samples.

This clonotype was seen many times. The genes are TRBV6-2 or TRBV6-3 and TRBJ1-1; 7 positions agree with TRBD1. The ends lost 4 bases at V and 0 bases at J; junction bases unmatched: 5. The CDR3 has 15 amino acids. Per the germline V gene, CDR1 is MNHEY and CDR2 is SVGEGT. CDR3 bases: TGTGCCAGCAGTTCCCAGGGACAGCTGAACACTGAAGCTTTCTTT. Amino acids: CASSSQGQLNTEAFF.

This clonotype has ten or more counts. J is TRBJ1-2 and V is TRBV6-5; 9 nucleotides agree with TRBD1. The V and J ends lost 1 base and 6 bases, in that order; junction bases with no gene match: 9. This CDR3 has 16 residues. The germline V gene encodes CDR1 MNHEY and CDR2 SVGAGI. CDR3 nucleotide sequence: TGTGCCAGCAGTTACTTACTACAGGGGGCTGGAAATGGCTACACCTTC. Translating gives CASSYLLQGAGNGYTF.

This clonotype was observed at least ten times. This chain links TRBV28 with TRBJ2-3, with 8 bases lining up with TRBD1. The CDR3 consists of 15 residues. CDR1 and CDR2 (germline): MDHEN, SYDVKM. V lost 4 bases and J lost 8; bases outside the gene matches: 11. The CDR3 loop is CASSSPDRAKGTQYF. The CDR3 coding sequence is TGTGCCAGCAGTTCCCCGGACAGGGCTAAGGGTACGCAGTATTTT.

This clonotype has just a few counts. J is TRBJ1-3 and V is TRBV9, with no clear D. CDR3 length: 15 residues. Germline V gene sequence: CDR1 SGDLS, CDR2 YYNGEE. V was clipped by 4 bases and J by 2 bases, with 13 bases between them. As DNA, the CDR3 is TGTGCCAGCAGCCTTACAGTGCCACCTGGAAACACCATATATTTT. Translated: CASSLTVPPGNTIYF.

The V call is TRBV4-2, the J call TRBJ1-1; D is unclear. This CDR3 region has 15 residues. V lost 0 bases, J lost 3 bases, and 11 bases lay in between. Per germline, CDR1 LGHNA and CDR2 YNFKEQ. Here the CDR3 DNA reads TGTGCCAGCAGCCAAGATGGCAGCGTTGACACTGAAGCTTTCTTT. Translated, it gives CASSQDGSVDTEAFF.

Regarding this clonotype: The junction departs from the called germline gene at one end, perhaps through a read error. The V call is TRBV7-3, the J call TRBJ2-3; maybe TRBD2 (5 bases). Looked up from germline, CDR1 is SGHTA and CDR2 is FQGTGA. The CDR3 totals 14 residues. For the CDR3, the DNA is TGTGCCAGCAGCCGCCCGGGCGGAGGAGATACGCGGTATTTT. This codes for CASSRPGGGDTRYF.

This clonotype has a handful of counts. The rearrangement uses TRBV7-9 and TRBJ2-1, with 10 bases aligning to TRBD2. This CDR3 spans 17 amino acids. CDR1 and CDR2 from the germline V gene are SEHNR and FQNEAQ (reference sequence). With V trimmed by 1 base and J by 3 bases, 6 bases remained unmatched. This CDR3 is CASSLGLAGAFYNEQFF. In nucleotides, the CDR3 is TGTGCCAGCAGCTTAGGCCTAGCGGGGGCCTTCTACAATGAGCAGTTCTTC.

The sample holds many counts of this clonotype. This chain links TRBV20-1 with TRBJ1-1; D is unclear. Germline lookup yields CDR1 DFQATT and CDR2 SNEGSKA (reference sequence). CDR3 length: 13 residues. With 5 bases removed from V and 3 bases from J, the gap between germline ends came to 13 bases. CDR3 in DNA: TGCAGTGCTTCTCGAGGGAGGGACACTGAAGCTTTCTTT. As protein: CSASRGRDTEAFF.

Many counts were recorded for this clonotype. The genes are TRBV2 and TRBJ1-2, with D perhaps TRBD1 (6 bases). Germline CDR1 SNHLY, CDR2 FYNNEI. The CDR3 runs to 13 residues. Trimming cost V 7 bases and J 4 bases, with 13 bases left between them. CDR3 DNA: TGTGCCAGCACCTTCGGACAGAGCTATGGCTACACCTTC. Protein product: CASTFGQSYGYTF.

The sample holds many counts of this clonotype. The rearrangement uses TRBV6-2 or TRBV6-3 and TRBJ1-5; no definite D call. Germline V gene lookup returns CDR1 MNHEY and CDR2 SVGEGT. There are 17 residues in the CDR3. Between the trimmed V and J ends, which lost 3 bases and 0 bases, there was a span of 15 bases. CDR3 sequence (DNA): TGTGCCAGCAGTTATATCCGGACCGCTTTTAGCAATCAGCCCCAGCATTTT. Its translation is CASSYIRTAFSNQPQHF.

This chain uses TRBV6-2 or TRBV6-3 with TRBJ2-7; D is unclear. The CDR3 covers 12 residues. CDR1 and CDR2 from the germline V gene are MNHEY and SVGEGT. The germline V and J ends were trimmed by 2 bases and 2 bases, with 4 bases remaining between them. This chain's CDR3 is CASSYLPYEQYF. The DNA for the CDR3 is TGTGCCAGCAGTTACCTCCCCTACGAGCAGTACTTC.

The table lists this clonotype with many counts. The V and J genes are TRBV5-5 and TRBJ1-2; the D is unclear. The germline gives CDR1 SGHKS, CDR2 YYEKEE (reference sequence). V was clipped by 2 bases and J by 2 bases, with 10 bases between them. The CDR3 has 14 amino acids. The CDR3 sequence: CASSFGRPNYGYTF. CDR3 bases: TGTGCCAGCAGCTTTGGGAGGCCCAACTATGGCTACACCTTC.

This clonotype has at least ten counts. J is TRBJ1-2 and V is TRBV29-1; D call uncertain. Germline CDR1 is SQVTM and CDR2 is ANQGSEA. This CDR3 is built from 10 residues. V was clipped by 6 bases and J by 6 bases, with 8 bases between them. The CDR3 DNA is TGCAGCGTAGGGCAGGATGGCTACACCTTC. Its protein is CSVGQDGYTF. Together with reference TRBV29-1 and TRBJ1-2, the CDR3 gives the full variable domain: SAVISQKPSRDICQRGTSLTIQCQVDSQVTMMFWYRQQPGQSLTLIATANQGSEATYESGFVIDKFPISRPNLTFSTLTVSNMSPEDSSIYLCSVGQDGYTFGSGTRLTVV.

This clonotype came up a few times. The chain recombines TRBV7-2 with TRBJ2-7, with D possibly TRBD1 on 6 matching bases. Germline V gene data show CDR1 as SGHTA and CDR2 as FQGNSA. CDR3 length: 15 residues. Trimming took 2 bases from V and 2 from J, leaving 13 bases between them. Here the CDR3 DNA reads TGTGCCAGCAGCTTATCATCAGGGGCCACCTACGAGCAGTACTTC. Translation: CASSLSSGATYEQYF. Filled out from reference TRBV7-2 and TRBJ2-7, the complete variable domain reads GAGVSQSPSNKVTEKGKDVELRCDPISGHTALYWYRQSLGQGLEFLIYFQGNSAPDKSGLPSDRFSAERTGGSVSTLTIQRTQQEDSAVYLCASSLSSGATYEQYFGPGTRLTVT.

The V call is TRBV7-2, the J call TRBJ1-2; D gene unclear. V shed 2 bases and J shed 2 bases, with 9 bases lying between them. This CDR3 comprises 14 residues. CDR1 is SGHTA, CDR2 FQGNSA, per germline. CDR3 nucleotide sequence: TGTGCCAGCAGCTTAAGCGGCATCAACTATGGCTACACCTTC. Translation: CASSLSGINYGYTF. The full variable domain, completed using reference TRBV7-2 and TRBJ1-2, is GAGVSQSPSNKVTEKGKDVELRCDPISGHTALYWYRQSLGQGLEFLIYFQGNSAPDKSGLPSDRFSAERTGGSVSTLTIQRTQQEDSAVYLCASSLSGINYGYTFGSGTRLTVV.

The chain joins TRBV25-1 to TRBJ2-6; 8 nucleotides align to TRBD1. Trimming took 6 bases from V and 4 from J; bases not matched to a gene: 8. The CDR3 has 16 amino acids. In germline, CDR1 is MGHDK, CDR2 SYGVNS. CDR3 residues: CASSETGVGGANVLTF. CDR3 nucleotide sequence: TGTGCCAGCAGCGAGACAGGGGTCGGAGGGGCCAACGTCCTGACTTTC. The whole variable domain, filled in from reference TRBV25-1 and TRBJ2-6, reads EADIYQTPRYLVIGTGKKITLECSQTMGHDKMYWYQQDPGMELHLIHYSYGVNSTEKGDLSSESTVSRIRTEHFPLTLESARPSHTSQYLCASSETGVGGANVLTFGAGSRLTVL.

This clonotype was counted only a few times. The chain couples TRBV11-2 to TRBJ2-2; D is uncertain. The CDR3 extends over 14 amino acids. V was clipped by 4 bases and J by 4 bases, with 10 bases between them. The V gene's germline CDR1 is SGHAT and CDR2 FQNNGV. The CDR3 coding sequence is TGTGCCAGCAGCTCTTTGGCTGGCACCGGGGAGCTGTTTTTT. Its protein product is CASSSLAGTGELFF.

This clonotype was seen many times. CDR3 loop: CASSPSQGANVLTF. The CDR3 DNA reads TGCGCCAGCAGCCCTAGTCAAGGGGCCAACGTCCTGACTTTC. The chain employs TRBV4-3 and TRBJ2-6; no reliable D call. The CDR3 runs to 14 residues. Germline CDR1 LGHNA, CDR2 YSLEER. V gave up 4 bases and J gave up 4 bases, with 8 bases separating them.

This chain uses TRBV25-1 with TRBJ2-7; D is tentatively TRBD1 or TRBD2 (6 bases each). Trimming removed 1 base at V and 2 bases at J, with 15 bases between. From germline, CDR1 is MGHDK and CDR2 SYGVNS. The length of the CDR3 is 16 residues. CDR3: CASSESGGLQTYEQYF. The DNA for the CDR3 is TGTGCCAGCAGTGAATCTGGGGGGCTGCAAACCTACGAGCAGTACTTC.